The rows below give T cell receptor beta chains drawn from one sample of a study of T cell responses to AZD1222 COVID-19 vaccine. Assay used: immunoSEQ multiplex PCR; TCRdb lists only in-frame clones, some missing. The sample carries 150,000 to 200,000 clones, almost 90% recorded once. Material: peripheral blood, obtained 28 days after the second AZD1222 dose. These receptors all come from an adult who received the AZD1222 COVID-19 vaccine. The CDR3 runs from the conserved cysteine through the conserved F or W. The D gene is left open where the match is weak. Size values are once, few and many counts, or a class for expanded clones, and some rows have none.

j_call: TRBJ1-2; clone_size: .; d_call: .; v_call: TRBV6-7; cdr3_nt: TGTGCCAGCAGCTCGGGTGGGCTCTATGGCTACACCTTC; cdr3_aa: CASSSGGLYGYTF
j_call: TRBJ2-3; clone_size: .; d_call: .; v_call: TRBV2; cdr3_nt: TGTGCCAGCAGTGAAGCCTGGCGGGGAGACACAGATACGCAGTATTTT; cdr3_aa: CASSEAWRGDTDTQYF
j_call: TRBJ1-2; clone_size: .; d_call: TRBD1; v_call: TRBV2; cdr3_nt: TGTGCCGGCGACAGGGGAACCGACTATGGCTACACCTTC; cdr3_aa: CAGDRGTDYGYTF
j_call: TRBJ1-4; clone_size: once; d_call: TRBD1; v_call: TRBV5-1; cdr3_nt: TGCGCCAGCAGCTTCACAGGGGAGGAAAAACTGTTTTTT; cdr3_aa: CASSFTGEEKLFF
j_call: TRBJ1-1; clone_size: once; d_call: .; v_call: TRBV6-4; cdr3_nt: TGTGCCAGCAGGCTATACATGAACACTGAAGCTTTCTTT; cdr3_aa: CASRLYMNTEAFF
j_call: TRBJ1-2; clone_size: .; d_call: TRBD1; v_call: TRBV29-1; cdr3_nt: TGCAGCGTTGAAGGGCTAGGACAGGGAAACTATGGCTACACCTTC; cdr3_aa: CSVEGLGQGNYGYTF
j_call: TRBJ2-3; clone_size: .; d_call: TRBD2; v_call: TRBV4-2; cdr3_nt: TGTGCCAGCAGCCCGAGACTAGCGGGGGACACAGATACGCAGTATTTT; cdr3_aa: CASSPRLAGDTDTQYF
j_call: TRBJ1-2; clone_size: once; d_call: TRBD1; v_call: TRBV9; cdr3_nt: TGTGCCAGCAGCGGACAGGGGTCCGATCCTAACTATGGCTACACCTTC; cdr3_aa: CASSGQGSDPNYGYTF
j_call: TRBJ2-7; clone_size: .; d_call: TRBD1; v_call: TRBV7-6; cdr3_nt: TGTGCCAGCAGCTTATCCCCCGGGACAGAGAGTTACGAGCAGTACTTC; cdr3_aa: CASSLSPGTESYEQYF
j_call: TRBJ1-1; clone_size: .; d_call: .; v_call: TRBV12-3/TRBV12-4; cdr3_nt: TGTGCCAGCACAAAGGGCCGGGGCACTGAAGCTTTCTTT; cdr3_aa: CASTKGRGTEAFF
j_call: TRBJ1-5; clone_size: .; d_call: .; v_call: TRBV14; cdr3_nt: TGTGCCAGCAGCCAAGTAAATCAGCCCCAGCATTTT; cdr3_aa: CASSQVNQPQHF
j_call: TRBJ1-1; clone_size: .; d_call: .; v_call: TRBV11-3; cdr3_nt: TGTGCCAGCAGCCTCTACAGGGCAGGCCCCTTGAACACTGAAGCTTTCTTT; cdr3_aa: CASSLYRAGPLNTEAFF
j_call: TRBJ2-1; clone_size: .; d_call: .; v_call: TRBV25-1; cdr3_nt: TGTGCCAGCAGTGACTACAATGAGCAGTTCTTC; cdr3_aa: CASSDYNEQFF
j_call: TRBJ1-2; clone_size: .; d_call: .; v_call: TRBV4-1; cdr3_nt: TGCGCCAGCAGCCAAGGGCAGGACCGCTACTATGGCTACACCTTC; cdr3_aa: CASSQGQDRYYGYTF
j_call: TRBJ1-3; clone_size: once; d_call: .; v_call: TRBV12-3/TRBV12-4; cdr3_nt: TGTGCCAGCAGTTTAGGCGCGGGAAACACCATATATTTT; cdr3_aa: CASSLGAGNTIYF
j_call: TRBJ1-3; clone_size: .; d_call: .; v_call: TRBV19; cdr3_nt: TGTGCCAGCAGGGAGATGAAAGGAAACACCATATATTTT; cdr3_aa: CASREMKGNTIYF
j_call: TRBJ2-5; clone_size: .; d_call: TRBD1; v_call: TRBV7-9; cdr3_nt: TGTGCCAGCAGCCCCGCGGCGGTCGACAGGGGCTCGAACTTC; cdr3_aa: CASSPAAVDRGSNF
j_call: TRBJ2-2; clone_size: .; d_call: .; v_call: TRBV6-5; cdr3_nt: TGTGCCAGCAGTTGGGCCGGGGGCGCCGGGGAGCTGTTTTTT; cdr3_aa: CASSWAGGAGELFF
j_call: TRBJ1-1; clone_size: .; d_call: .; v_call: TRBV7-2; cdr3_nt: TGTGCCAGCAGCTTAGCAGGCAACACTGAAGCTTTCTTT; cdr3_aa: CASSLAGNTEAFF
j_call: TRBJ2-3; clone_size: .; d_call: TRBD2; v_call: TRBV5-1; cdr3_nt: TGCGCCAGCAGCCCCCCTAGCGGTCGCACAGATACGCAGTATTTT; cdr3_aa: CASSPPSGRTDTQYF